This T cell receptor (beta chain) emerged from a study of blood T cell repertoires in COVID-19. The CDR3 consists of 12 residues. CDR1 and CDR2 from the germline V gene are MDHEN and SYDVKM. The germline V and J ends were trimmed by 4 bases and 9 bases, with 13 bases remaining between them. Measured with immunoSEQ multiplex PCR; TCRdb has only the in-frame clones, and not every one. The data hold about 280,000 clones, with about 83% observed a single time. The sample taken for sequencing was peripheral blood. The clonotype originates from a woman between 50 and 59 years old who had recovered from COVID-19. This sequence joins TRBV28 and TRBJ2-7, with D maybe TRBD1 (5 bases). CDR3 nucleotides: TGTGCCAGCAGTTCAGGGCAGGGCTGGCAGTACTTC. Amino acids: CASSSGQGWQYF. The full variable domain, rest sourced from reference TRBV28 and TRBJ2-7, is DVKVTQSSRYLVKRTGEKVFLECVQDMDHENMFWYRQDPGLGLRLIYFSYDVKMKEKGDIPEGYSVSREKKERFSLILESASTNQTSMYLCASSSGQGWQYFGPGTRLTVT.